The present entry profiles one TCR beta chain with its context. Its antigen is not yet known. No much larger clone is present one base from it, and per-base qualities are unavailable. Trimming removed 4 bases from V and 4 bases from J, leaving 16 bases between the germline ends. The germline V gene encodes CDR1 GTSNPN and CDR2 SVGIG (reference sequence). Measured from the cysteine to the phenylalanine, the CDR3 is 15 residues long. Only the CDR3 DNA stays, 45 bases, in frame from base 1. This sample was taken from a study of blood T cell repertoires in COVID-19 (dated by TCRdb to about 2020). For context, the study as a whole: Collaborator samples came from the United States, Italy and Spain and covered acute and convalescent phases of COVID-19. The prospective study material was composed of cDNA or gDNA derived from T cells, B-cell-depleted T cells, or PBMCs. Deeply sampled blood TCRbeta repertoires from subjects exposed to, actively infected with, or recovered from COVID-19 were included in the dataset. The repertoires were released in a freely available public database intended as a resource for research on the immune response to SARS-CoV-2. Samples were obtained from the ongoing ImmuneRACE study (first 160 participants) and from some 1,300 subjects provided by 6 global collaborators. Nearly every sample came with metadata listing a de-identified subject ID, COVID-19 status, age in years and sex. Where available, HLA class I and class II types were taken from metadata supplied by the sample provider and were not determined by assay-based typing.

TCRbeta CDR3 regions were amplified from genomic DNA using the immunoSEQ Assay, a bias-controlled multiplex PCR. The original methods were these. Nucleated cell counts per sample were estimated from amplification of reference gene primers within the assay. Sequence reads were collapsed and filtered to measure the absolute abundance of every unique TCRbeta CDR3 rearrangement. For each sample, productive Simpson clonality was calculated as the square root of Simpson's diversity index across productive rearrangements. Held by TCRdb, this immuneACCESS table contains in-frame sequences only and omits some clones. Under half of the omission traces to an unresolved V gene where checked; the cause of the rest is unknown. V and J calls and clone size are given by that table; D and trimming were obtained from the DNA. This sample is represented by about 290,000 clones; roughly 89% of them were singletons. The biggest ten clones account for about 4.2% of the sample.

The collaborating institutions used their own protocols to collect whole blood in K2EDTA tubes. Collaborator samples were shipped for TCRbeta analysis as frozen whole blood, isolated PBMCs, or DNA extracted from either sample type. Overall results and qualifications from the work: The quantity of clinical and demographic metadata differed by source and by participant and was supplied without curation.

Sequencing used peripheral blood. The receptor's source is a man aged 40-49 years with acute or convalescent COVID-19. This chain is built from TRBV30 and TRBJ1-4; the D gene assignment is ambiguous. The DNA sequence reads TGTGCCTGGAAATTTAAGGACTTAGGTAATGAAAAACTGTTTTTT. Its translation reads: CAWKFKDLGNEKLFF.